Listed here are 29 T cell receptor beta chains from one sample, sequenced in a study of Ad26.COV2.S vaccination and SARS-CoV-2 variants (dated by TCRdb to about 2021). This specimen's treatment or condition label, per the study, means: around 19 received Ad26.COV2.S at low or high dose, single or two shots; 5 received placebo; per-sample allocation not given. Repertoires of vaccine and placebo recipients were sequenced from samples collected on day 63 after the first injection. Library prep was done by the immunoSEQ multiplex PCR assay. In TCRdb, the immuneACCESS table is reduced to in-frame sequences with V and J assigned. These tables do not hold every clone; where another copy was compared, an unresolved V gene accounts for under half, and the others remain unexplained. Here the sample has some 520,000 clones; approximately 88% occur a single time. The ten largest clones take up 9.5% to 15% of the sample.

The sample in question was peripheral blood, obtained in a trial of Ad26.COV2.S vaccine versus placebo. The receptor set was obtained from a person aged 18-60 years who received the Ad26.COV2.S COVID-19 vaccine or a placebo.

The chain uses TRBV5-6 and TRBJ1-2; no clear D gene. V shed 6 bases and J shed 3 bases, with 18 bases lying between them. The CDR3 runs to 15 residues. Germline CDR1 is SGHDT and CDR2 is YYEEEE. This CDR3 is CASTGPFGWDYGYTF. Here the CDR3 DNA reads TGTGCCAGCACGGGCCCCTTTGGTTGGGACTATGGCTACACCTTC.

This sequence joins TRBV5-6 and TRBJ2-7; TRBD1 might be the D (8 bases). Trimming shortened V by 0 bases and J by 6 bases, and 13 bases separated the two germline ends. This CDR3 is built from 14 residues. Germline CDR1 reads SGHDT; CDR2 reads YYEEEE. CDR3 sequence: CASSLVNRGGEQYF. DNA of the CDR3: TGTGCCAGCAGCTTGGTTAACAGGGGGGGCGAGCAGTACTTC.

The chain is built from TRBV30 and TRBJ2-4, with a possible D match to TRBD1 (6 bases). Germline CDR1 GTSNPN, CDR2 SVGIG (reference sequence). This CDR3 has 14 amino acids. Trimming stripped 0 bases from V and 7 bases from J, with 13 bases between. CDR3 nucleotides: TGTGCCTGGAGTGTTGGGACACCCAGGAACATTCAGTACTTC. Amino acids: CAWSVGTPRNIQYF.

This sequence joins TRBV2 and TRBJ2-1; 8 positions agree with TRBD2. This CDR3 region has 15 residues. Germline values: CDR1 SNHLY, CDR2 FYNNEI. Unmatched junction bases numbered 5, after V lost 3 bases and J lost 4 bases. DNA for the CDR3: TGTGCCAGCAGTGATGAGCGGGAGATGTACAATGAGCAGTTCTTC. Translating it yields CASSDEREMYNEQFF.

The gene calls are TRBV5-6 and TRBJ2-7; 7 bases agree with TRBD1. V was pared by 5 bases and J by 1 base, with 9 bases of the junction left unmatched. The germline V gene has CDR1 SGHDT and CDR2 YYEEEE. The CDR3 totals 15 residues. The CDR3 DNA is TGTGCCAGCAGAAGTCGGACAGGTAGGTCCTACGAGCAGTACTTC. Translated: CASRSRTGRSYEQYF.

This chain uses TRBV7-2 with TRBJ2-1; D assignment may be TRBD1 or TRBD2 (5 bases each). V gave up 5 bases and J gave up 4 bases, with 18 bases separating them. Germline CDR1 and CDR2: SGHTA and FQGNSA. The CDR3 spans 16 residues. The CDR3 loop is CASSATTGTLYNEQFF. The CDR3 region has the DNA TGTGCCAGCAGCGCCACCACCGGGACCCTTTACAATGAGCAGTTCTTC.

The chain recombines TRBV30 with TRBJ1-4; D unclear. This CDR3 region has 11 residues. Trimming shortened V by 8 bases and J by 7 bases, and 11 bases separated the two germline ends. Germline-derived CDR1 and CDR2 are GTSNPN and SVGIG (reference sequence). CDR3 amino acids: CARQVGEKLFF. The CDR3 region has the DNA TGTGCCCGCCAGGTGGGTGAAAAACTGTTTTTT.

This clone was seen a few times. The rearrangement links TRBV29-1 to TRBJ2-2; the D is unclear. The CDR3 covers 12 residues. Per germline, CDR1 SQVTM and CDR2 ANQGSEA. V shed 1 base and J shed 8 bases, with 8 bases lying between them. This chain's CDR3 is CSVEGPLGELFF. DNA of the CDR3: TGCAGCGTTGAAGGGCCCTTGGGGGAGCTGTTTTTT.

The genes are TRBV6-6 and TRBJ2-7; D possibly corresponds to TRBD2 (6 bases). The CDR3 consists of 14 residues. Trimming shortened V by 0 bases and J by 2 bases, and 8 bases separated the two germline ends. The germline V gene encodes CDR1 MNHNY and CDR2 SVGAGI (reference sequence). Here the CDR3 DNA reads TGTGCCAGCAGTTACTCCGGGACTGCCTACGAGCAGTACTTC. This encodes CASSYSGTAYEQYF.

A single count supports this clone. This chain links TRBV7-9 with TRBJ2-2; TRBD2 matches 12 bases. J lost 7 bases, V lost 5 bases, and 5 bases had no gene match. CDR1 SEHNR and CDR2 FQNEAQ come from the germline V gene (reference sequence). CDR3 size: 15 residues. The CDR3 DNA reads as TGTGCCAGCAGCCCAAGGACTAGCGGGAACGGGGAGCTGTTTTTT. Residues: CASSPRTSGNGELFF.

The chain carries TRBV11-2 and TRBJ2-7, with a weak D call TRBD2 (6 bases). The CDR3 consists of 15 residues. The germline CDR1 and CDR2 sequences are SGHAT and FQNNGV. V lost 1 base and J lost 0, with 10 bases in between. The CDR3 sequence: CASSLAGLSSYEQYF. Here the CDR3 DNA reads TGTGCCAGCAGCTTAGCGGGACTTAGCTCCTACGAGCAGTACTTC.

The V call is TRBV7-8, the J call TRBJ2-1, with 10 bases lining up with TRBD2. Germline lookup yields CDR1 SGHVS and CDR2 FQNEAQ. V trimming: 7 bases; J trimming: 3 bases; junction bases outside the gene matches: 6. This CDR3 is built from 15 residues. For the CDR3, the DNA is TGTGCCAGCAAACCTAGCGGGGGTAACTACAATGAGCAGTTCTTC. Translating gives CASKPSGGNYNEQFF. Combining the CDR3 with reference TRBV7-8 and TRBJ2-1 gives the whole variable domain GAGVSQSPRYKVAKRGQDVALRCDPISGHVSLFWYQQALGQGPEFLTYFQNEAQLDKSGLPSDRFFAERPEGSVSTLKIQRTQQEDSAVYLCASKPSGGNYNEQFFGPGTRLTVL.

The chain carries TRBV15 and TRBJ1-6; no clear D gene. Trimming took off 3 bases at V and 10 bases at J, with 10 bases between the two ends. The CDR3 loop spans 13 amino acids. Germline CDR1 is LNHNV and CDR2 is YYDKDF (reference sequence). Written as DNA, the CDR3 is TGTGCCACCAGCAGTCCCGGGAGATCACCCCTCCACTTT. This codes for CATSSPGRSPLHF.

In the case of this clone: One end of the junction does not line up with germline, which may come from a read error. This chain uses TRBV2 with TRBJ2-7, with 8 bases lining up with TRBD1. CDR1 is SNHLY and CDR2 is FYNNEI in the germline V gene. The CDR3 covers 11 residues. The CDR3: CASSRRTGNDF. CDR3 sequence (DNA): TGTGCCAGCAGCCGTAGGACAGGGAATGACTTC.

The rearrangement links TRBV3-1 (or the pseudogene TRBV3-2) to TRBJ2-5; D gene unclear. This CDR3 is built from 14 residues. From germline, CDR1 is LGHDT and CDR2 YNNKEL (reference sequence). The V end was cut by 0 bases, the J end by 2 bases, with 7 bases between. The CDR3 bases are TGTGCCAGCAGCCAAGATCTGAGGCAAGAGACCCAGTACTTC. Translating gives CASSQDLRQETQYF.

This chain connects TRBV29-1 to TRBJ2-3; TRBD1 aligns across 9 bases. Trimming took 7 bases from V and 3 from J; bases not matched to a gene: 11. The CDR3 extends over 15 amino acids. Germline V gene lookup returns CDR1 SQVTM and CDR2 ANQGSEA. CDR3 region: CSASRGTGRTDTQYF. For the CDR3, the DNA is TGCAGCGCCTCGCGTGGGACAGGGAGGACAGATACGCAGTATTTT.

The rearrangement joins TRBV19 to TRBJ2-7, with D perhaps given as TRBD1 or TRBD2 (5 bases each). Germline V gene data show CDR1 as LNHDA and CDR2 as SQIVND (reference sequence). Trimming took off 3 bases at V and 4 bases at J, with 13 bases between the two ends. The CDR3 is 14 amino acids. CDR3 residues: CASSISDRGYEQYF. The CDR3 DNA follows: TGTGCCAGTAGTATTTCTGACAGAGGGTACGAGCAGTACTTC.

V gene TRBV29-1 combines with J gene TRBJ2-1; TRBD1 agrees at 12 bases. The CDR3 covers 15 residues. The ends lost 6 bases at V and 7 bases at J; junction bases unmatched: 10. Looked up from germline, CDR1 is SQVTM and CDR2 is ANQGSEA. In DNA, the CDR3 is TGCAGCGTACTCCCGGGACAGGGGGCCTGGAATGAGCAGTTCTTC. It translates to CSVLPGQGAWNEQFF.

The chain uses TRBV6-5 and TRBJ2-1; D is perhaps TRBD1 or TRBD2 (5 bases each). The CDR3 runs 13 residues. CDR1 MNHEY and CDR2 SVGAGI come from the germline V gene. V lost 7 bases and J lost 3, with 10 bases in between. The CDR3 bases are TGTGCCAGCACCGGGACCCGCTACAATGAGCAGTTCTTC. It codes for CASTGTRYNEQFF.

The V call is TRBV5-4, the J call TRBJ1-2; 8 bases fit TRBD1. The CDR3 has 16 amino acids. V trimming: 0 bases; J trimming: 6 bases; junction bases outside the gene matches: 10. CDR1 is SGHNT, CDR2 YYREEE, per germline (reference sequence). The CDR3 DNA follows: TGTGCCAGCAGCTTGGCCTTTGGACAGGGCACCGATGGCTACACCTTC. Its translation is CASSLAFGQGTDGYTF.

This clone was counted between two and nine times. In DNA form, the CDR3 reads TGTGCCAGTAGTTCCCGTCATACGCAGTATTTT. Amino acids: CASSSRHTQYF. The rearrangement links TRBV19 to TRBJ2-3; unclear D gene. Trimming removed 5 bases at V and 7 bases at J, with 7 bases between. Germline V gene sequence: CDR1 LNHDA, CDR2 SQIVND (reference sequence). The CDR3 spans 11 residues.

This chain uses TRBV6-5 with TRBJ1-1, with D unclear. CDR3 size: 15 residues. V gave up 5 bases and J gave up 1 base, with 14 bases separating them. CDR1 is MNHEY and CDR2 is SVGAGI in the germline V gene. CDR3 in amino acids: CASSRGSRSNTEAFF. Written as DNA, the CDR3 is TGTGCCAGCAGTCGAGGGAGTCGGTCGAACACTGAAGCTTTCTTT.

This clone was detected only a few times. The CDR3 DNA sequence: TGTGCCACCAGCCCCGGGGGACAGGGTTCTCCTGGGGCCAACGTCCTGACTTTC. Translation gives CATSPGGQGSPGANVLTF. V usage is TRBV24-1 and J usage is TRBJ2-6; TRBD1 aligns across 9 bases. CDR3 length: 18 residues. The V gene's germline CDR1 is KGHDR and CDR2 SFDVKD. The J segment lost 2 bases and the V segment lost 7 bases, leaving 11 bases of the junction unmatched.

The V and J genes are TRBV7-9 and TRBJ1-1, with D hard to call. Trimming removed 6 bases at V and 4 bases at J, with 21 bases between. Germline CDR1 reads SEHNR; CDR2 reads FQNEAQ (reference sequence). The CDR3 consists of 16 residues. DNA for the CDR3: TGTGCCAGCAGGCTCGGCGGAGGGAGGATGAGCACTGAAGCTTTCTTT. The encoded protein is CASRLGGGRMSTEAFF.

This chain links TRBV5-1 with TRBJ2-7; D is undetermined. Trimming cost V 0 bases and J 3 bases, with 10 bases left between them. The CDR3 spans 14 residues. The germline gives CDR1 SGHRS, CDR2 YFSETQ. The CDR3 here is CASSLGSDLYEQYF. CDR3 in DNA: TGCGCCAGCAGCTTGGGTTCGGACCTCTACGAGCAGTACTTC.

The chain is built from TRBV4-2 and TRBJ2-1, with TRBD2 identical over 7 bases. Trimming removed 1 base from V and 5 bases from J; junction bases left unmatched: 11. The CDR3 extends over 17 amino acids. Germline lookup yields CDR1 LGHNA and CDR2 YNFKEQ. The CDR3 coding sequence is TGTGCCAGCAGCCAAGTTACGGGGCAGGGAGGGGACAATGAGCAGTTCTTC. It codes for CASSQVTGQGGDNEQFF.

The J gene is TRBJ1-2, the V gene TRBV5-4, with D possibly being TRBD1 (6 bases). Trimming cost V 4 bases and J 7 bases, with 14 bases left between them. Germline CDR1 and CDR2: SGHNT and YYREEE (reference sequence). CDR3 length: 13 residues. The CDR3 DNA reads TGTGCCAGCAGCCGAACAGGGACGGGTGGCTACACCTTC. Translated, it gives CASSRTGTGGYTF.

This chain joins TRBV5-1 and TRBJ2-5, with D possibly matching TRBD1 (5 bases). Germline CDR1 SGHRS, CDR2 YFSETQ. V was cut by 4 bases and J by 4 bases, with 11 bases left in between. The CDR3 consists of 13 residues. CDR3 sequence reads: CASSPDRRETQYF. The CDR3 bases are TGCGCCAGCAGCCCCGACAGAAGAGAGACCCAGTACTTC.

V is TRBV7-2 and J is TRBJ2-2; TRBD1 or TRBD2 may be the D gene (6 bases each). This CDR3 region has 18 residues. The germline V gene encodes CDR1 SGHTA and CDR2 FQGNSA. Trimming removed 5 bases at V and 1 base at J, with 20 bases between. CDR3 in DNA: TGTGCCAGCAGCGACCCACCAGGGGCCGGGAGGAACACCGGGGAGCTGTTTTTT. Translated, it gives CASSDPPGAGRNTGELFF.